The 26 T cell receptor beta chains given below trace back to one sample, sequenced in a study of blood T cell repertoires in COVID-19. The repertoire was sequenced with immunoSEQ multiplex PCR; TCRdb's copy has only in-frame clones and lacks some. The sample contains roughly 290,000 clones, approximately 84% of which appear only once. Sequenced material: peripheral blood. Receptors were obtained from a person aged 65-85 years with COVID-19, enrolled during active disease.

This chain links TRBV6-2 or TRBV6-3 with TRBJ2-5, with 7 bases aligning to TRBD2. Germline V gene lookup returns CDR1 MNHEY and CDR2 SVGEGT. This CDR3 region has 15 residues. The trim removed 4 bases at V and 1 base at J, leaving 6 bases unmatched. The CDR3 DNA reads as TGTGCCAGCAGTTTTTACAGCGGGGTCCAAGAGACCCAGTACTTC. Its protein is CASSFYSGVQETQYF.

The V and J genes are TRBV28 and TRBJ1-1; D is perhaps TRBD1 (6 bases). Germline lookup yields CDR1 MDHEN and CDR2 SYDVKM. V was shortened by 2 bases and J by 4 bases, with 17 bases between the two germline ends. The CDR3 loop spans 16 amino acids. The CDR3, as DNA: TGTGCCAGCAGTTTAATGTCCCAGGGGCCCGTCACTGAAGCTTTCTTT. Its translation: CASSLMSQGPVTEAFF.

This chain connects TRBV18 to TRBJ1-2; unclear D gene. The CDR3 has 14 residues. Trimming took off 3 bases at V and 7 bases at J, with 15 bases between the two ends. CDR1 is KGHSH and CDR2 is LQKENI in the germline V gene. The CDR3: CASSPKLERSGYTF. CDR3 nucleotides: TGTGCCAGCTCACCTAAACTTGAGCGTAGTGGCTACACCTTC.

Here the CDR3 reads CASSAYRDRGSGELFF. CDR3 DNA sequence: TGTGCCAGCAGCGCCTACCGGGACAGGGGGTCCGGGGAGCTGTTTTTT. The V and J genes are TRBV9 and TRBJ2-2, with TRBD1 identical over 11 bases. Trimming removed 3 bases from V and 6 bases from J; junction bases left unmatched: 7. This CDR3 region has 16 residues. Per the germline V gene, CDR1 is SGDLS and CDR2 is YYNGEE.

The J gene is TRBJ1-2, the V gene TRBV29-1; the D gene is possibly TRBD1 (6 bases). V lost 6 bases and J lost 4, with 15 bases in between. There are 13 residues in the CDR3. Germline loops: CDR1 SQVTM, CDR2 ANQGSEA. DNA for the CDR3: TGCAGCGTCGCTCCACAGGGAACCTATGGCTACACCTTC. The encoded protein is CSVAPQGTYGYTF. The full variable domain, its missing parts supplied by reference TRBV29-1 and TRBJ1-2, is SAVISQKPSRDICQRGTSLTIQCQVDSQVTMMFWYRQQPGQSLTLIATANQGSEATYESGFVIDKFPISRPNLTFSTLTVSNMSPEDSSIYLCSVAPQGTYGYTFGSGTRLTVV.

The V and J genes are TRBV19 and TRBJ1-4; 9 bases are a match to TRBD1. The germline V gene encodes CDR1 LNHDA and CDR2 SQIVND (reference sequence). J was trimmed by 4 bases and V by 6 bases; bases with no gene match: 12. This CDR3 contains 17 residues. The CDR3 coding sequence is TGTGCCAGTAGCAGCCCACGGACGACAGGGGGTAATGAAAAACTGTTTTTT. Amino acid sequence: CASSSPRTTGGNEKLFF.

This chain links TRBV15 with TRBJ2-7; 10 bases are shared with TRBD2. Germline V gene data show CDR1 as LNHNV and CDR2 as YYDKDF (reference sequence). The ends lost 6 bases at V and 2 bases at J; junction bases unmatched: 7. This CDR3 region has 15 residues. The CDR3 DNA is TGTGCCACCAGGCTAGCGGGGGCCCCACCCTACGAGCAGTACTTC. Translated: CATRLAGAPPYEQYF.

The V call is TRBV7-9, the J call TRBJ2-7; TRBD1 is a possible D gene (6 bases). V gave up 4 bases and J gave up 2 bases, with 9 bases separating them. The germline gives CDR1 SEHNR, CDR2 FQNEAQ (reference sequence). This CDR3 spans 13 amino acids. The CDR3 sequence is CASSSRTAYEQYF. As DNA, the CDR3 is TGTGCCAGCAGCTCTCGGACAGCCTACGAGCAGTACTTC.

This clone was seen a single time. CDR3 DNA: TGTGCCAGCAGTGGTGGGCTCCTTCAAGCCAACGAGCAGTACTTC. It is translated as CASSGGLLQANEQYF. The chain uses TRBV9 and TRBJ2-7; D ambiguous. The CDR3 has 15 amino acids. V lost 5 bases and J lost 5, with 20 bases in between. CDR1 and CDR2 (germline): SGDLS, YYNGEE.

The chain joins TRBV27 to TRBJ1-2; TRBD1 matches 7 bases. J gave up 2 bases and V 6 bases, and 6 bases lay outside the gene matches. Germline V gene data show CDR1 as MNHEY and CDR2 as SMNVEV (reference sequence). The CDR3 runs 14 residues. The CDR3: CASRVPGQNYGYTF. DNA of the CDR3: TGTGCCAGCAGGGTACCGGGACAGAACTATGGCTACACCTTC.

This clone showed up just a few times. The CDR3 DNA is TGTGCCAGCAGTTTTGATCACAGCCCAAATCAGCCCCAGCATTTT. Translated: CASSFDHSPNQPQHF. The chain has TRBV28 and TRBJ1-5; D uncertain. The CDR3 is 15 residues long. CDR1 MDHEN and CDR2 SYDVKM come from the germline V gene. Trimming took off 3 bases at V and 4 bases at J, with 13 bases between the two ends.

V is TRBV5-5 and J is TRBJ1-5; the match to TRBD1 covers 7 bases. Trimming cost V 0 bases and J 4 bases; bases outside gene matches: 7. The CDR3 contains 16 residues. The germline V gene has CDR1 SGHKS and CDR2 YYEKEE (reference sequence). CDR3 sequence reads: CASSLEAYRGNQPQHF. The CDR3, as DNA: TGTGCCAGCAGCTTGGAGGCCTACAGGGGAAATCAGCCCCAGCATTTT.

The chain joins TRBV1 to TRBJ2-6; TRBD2, the table's D call, lacks a check against the DNA. TRBV1 is shown as a pseudogene. This CDR3 comprises 14 residues. The CDR3 bases are TGCACCAGCAGCCATTCTCCTGGGGCCAACGTCCTGACTTTC. This gives the protein CTSSHSPGANVLTF.

V and J are TRBV5-6 and TRBJ2-7; TRBD2 matches 7 bases. The V gene's germline CDR1 is SGHDT and CDR2 YYEEEE. The CDR3 runs 16 residues. V was pared by 0 bases and J by 4 bases, with 10 bases of the junction left unmatched. CDR3 sequence (DNA): TGTGCCAGCAGCTTGGGTAGGGCTAGCGGACCGTACGAGCAGTACTTC. Residues: CASSLGRASGPYEQYF.

The gene calls are TRBV12-3 or TRBV12-4 and TRBJ2-7; D is uncertain. The CDR3 runs 12 residues. V was cut by 2 bases and J by 7 bases, with 9 bases left in between. The CDR3 sequence is CASSLMQREQYF. The CDR3 DNA follows: TGTGCCAGCAGTTTAATGCAGCGTGAGCAGTACTTC.

This clone has more than one count but fewer than ten. The chain couples TRBV5-1 to TRBJ2-7; possible D gene TRBD1, 5 bases. This CDR3 has 14 amino acids. Germline CDR1 SGHRS, CDR2 YFSETQ. V lost 4 bases, J lost 3 bases, and 14 bases lay in between. The CDR3 loop is CASSTDSSLYEQYF. DNA for the CDR3: TGCGCCAGCAGCACCGACAGTTCCCTCTACGAGCAGTACTTC.

V gene TRBV4-3 combines with J gene TRBJ1-2, with a weak D call TRBD1 (5 bases). The CDR3 has 14 amino acids. Trimming cost V 0 bases and J 2 bases, with 7 bases left between them. Germline CDR1 and CDR2: LGHNA and YSLEER. CDR3 nucleotide sequence: TGCGCCAGCAGCCAAGACAGGGAAAACTATGGCTACACCTTC. As protein: CASSQDRENYGYTF.

In nucleotides, the CDR3 is TGTGCCAGCAGCCAACTTTCTGGAGCAACTAATGAAAAACTGTTTTTT. It encodes CASSQLSGATNEKLFF. The gene calls are TRBV14 and TRBJ1-4; D call uncertain. The germline gives CDR1 SGHDN, CDR2 FVKESK. The CDR3 runs 16 residues. Trimming took off 2 bases at V and 0 bases at J, with 10 bases between the two ends.

This chain joins TRBV4-2 and TRBJ2-5; D perhaps matches TRBD2 (5 bases). Deletions cut 1 base from V and 7 bases from J, with 13 bases between. Germline V gene lookup returns CDR1 LGHNA and CDR2 YNFKEQ. The CDR3 runs to 14 residues. The CDR3 is CASSQGLASGTQYF. CDR3 nucleotide sequence: TGTGCCAGCAGCCAAGGGCTAGCATCGGGGACCCAGTACTTC.

J is TRBJ1-2 and V is TRBV9; no clear D. Trimming removed 4 bases at V and 4 bases at J, with 17 bases between. Germline V gene data show CDR1 as SGDLS and CDR2 as YYNGEE. The CDR3 has 15 amino acids. The CDR3 bases are TGTGCCAGCAGCCCTACGGGTGGCGGTGGCTATGGCTACACCTTC. Translation gives CASSPTGGGGYGYTF.

The rearrangement links TRBV19 to TRBJ1-2, with TRBD1 matching over 7 bases. Trimming removed 4 bases from V and 7 bases from J; junction bases left unmatched: 15. The CDR3 consists of 16 residues. CDR1 LNHDA and CDR2 SQIVND come from the germline V gene (reference sequence). The DNA for the CDR3 is TGTGCCAGTAGTACGCTAACGGGACAGACCCCGTCTGGCTACACCTTC. Translating it yields CASSTLTGQTPSGYTF.

The chain carries TRBV21-1 and TRBJ2-3; the DNA was not compared with TRBD2, the D call given in the table. TRBV21-1 is a listed pseudogene. The CDR3 sequence is 23 residues long. CDR3 DNA sequence: TGTGCCAGCAGCAATTACAGGCCGGGTTCCCCCACTTGCGGGAGTAAGGCGCCAGATACGCAGTATTTT. It translates to CASSNYRPGSPTCGSKAPDTQYF.

The chain couples TRBV4-3 to TRBJ1-4, with a weak D call TRBD1 (5 bases). The CDR3 length is 17 residues. The V gene lost 8 bases and the J gene lost 2 bases, with 21 bases spanning the gap. The germline V gene has CDR1 LGHNA and CDR2 YSLEER. This chain's CDR3 is CASRRGGGLWTNEKLFF. In DNA, the CDR3 is TGCGCCAGCCGCCGGGGGGGTGGTCTCTGGACTAATGAAAAACTGTTTTTT.

This clone was recorded only once. The chain has TRBV2 and TRBJ2-1; 10 bases are shared with TRBD1. Trimming removed 4 bases from V and 8 bases from J; junction bases left unmatched: 11. This CDR3 has 16 residues. In germline, CDR1 is SNHLY, CDR2 FYNNEI. CDR3 DNA sequence: TGTGCCAGCAGTGCAACCCCGGGACAGGGGTGGGATGAGCAGTTCTTC. Translated: CASSATPGQGWDEQFF.

This sequence joins TRBV27 and TRBJ2-5, with D perhaps matching TRBD1 (6 bases). The V end lost 4 bases, the J end lost 5 bases, and 20 bases lay between the germline ends. Germline lookup yields CDR1 MNHEY and CDR2 SMNVEV (reference sequence). This CDR3 contains 16 residues. CDR3 region: CASSSPSGQYDETQYF. CDR3 DNA: TGTGCCAGCAGTTCACCCTCAGGACAGTATGATGAGACCCAGTACTTC.

The rearrangement links TRBV29-1 to TRBJ2-7, with TRBD1 as a possible D gene (6 bases). V was trimmed by 6 bases and J by 7 bases, leaving 16 bases between them. The CDR3 length is 12 residues. Germline V gives CDR1 SQVTM, CDR2 ANQGSEA. The CDR3 loop reads CSVGRGLGEQYF. The CDR3 bases are TGCAGCGTGGGAAGGGGGTTGGGGGAGCAGTACTTC.